This TCR beta chain was recorded in a study of T-cell reconstitution after alpha-beta-depleted transplantation in children. Broader study findings: After transplant, at about two months, alpha-beta T cells were reportedly derived from several hundred expanded graft clones. Surviving recipient T cells and thymic progenitors underlay high day-60 TCRbeta diversity in some patients. T cells produced anew were the main source of T-cell counts and diversity one year after transplant.

Unique molecular identifiers featured in how the TCRbeta library was prepared. TCRdb called the PCR reads again in MiXCR, with one record for every CDR3 protein. The table has under 450,000 distinct CDR3 sequences, about a sixth seen once. V was clipped by 5 bases and J by 8 bases; unmatched bases: 12. Germline V gene lookup returns CDR1 MNHEY and CDR2 SMNVEV (reference sequence). CDR3 length equals 15 residues. Regarding this clonotype: What it binds is not known.

The origin of this receptor is a boy in the first two years of life who had a stem cell transplant for Wiskott-Aldrich syndrome, so the T cells may come from the graft donor. V usage is TRBV27 and J usage is TRBJ2-1; 7 nucleotides agree with TRBD2. Material: PBMCs, mostly from graft donor cells, obtained 360 days after TCRalphabeta/CD19-depleted stem cell transplant. Here the CDR3 reads CASSPGLVPHDEQFF. CDR3 nucleotide sequence: TGTGCCAGCAGTCCCGGACTAGTTCCCCATGATGAGCAGTTCTTC.